The 21 T cell receptor beta chains given below trace back to one sample, sequenced in a study of T cells after yellow fever vaccination. TCRdb analysed the 5' RACE reads with MiXCR anew, one entry per CDR3 protein. There are tens of thousands of distinct CDR3 sequences in the sample; roughly 7.3% occur only once, and more than 25% lies in the top ten. The source was CD8+ T cells sorted from PBMCs, collected less than 16 days after the first yellow fever vaccination. These receptors were obtained from a young man who received the YFV17D yellow fever vaccine.

Ten or more counts support this clonotype. The rearrangement uses TRBV5-1 and TRBJ2-3, with D perhaps TRBD2 (6 bases). CDR1 is SGHRS and CDR2 is YFSETQ in the germline V gene. Trimming left V 4 bases short and J 2 bases short, with 11 bases between. The CDR3 runs to 14 residues. The CDR3 here is CASSLGLNTDTQYF. CDR3 nucleotides: TGCGCCAGCAGCCTGGGACTCAACACAGATACGCAGTATTTT.

This clonotype was detected ten times or more. V is TRBV7-8 and J is TRBJ2-7; D possibly corresponds to TRBD1 (6 bases). Trimming removed 5 bases from V and 0 bases from J, with 17 bases in between. CDR1 is SGHVS and CDR2 is FQNEAQ in the germline V gene. This CDR3 has 16 amino acids. The CDR3 reads CASSPLIKQGSYEQYV. CDR3 coding DNA: TGTGCCAGCAGCCCTCTAATTAAACAGGGCTCCTACGAGCAGTACGTC.

This clonotype has ten or more counts. The chain links TRBV5-1 to TRBJ2-3, with D possibly being TRBD1 (8 bases). This CDR3 has 19 residues. Germline CDR1 reads SGHRS; CDR2 reads YFSETQ. Trimming took 0 bases from V and 0 from J, leaving 20 bases between them. The CDR3 sequence: CASSLVQGGPTVSTDTQYF. Here the CDR3 DNA reads TGCGCCAGCAGCTTGGTACAGGGGGGGCCAACCGTTAGCACAGATACGCAGTATTTT.

As for this clonotype: This may be a read error: a much more frequent sequence differs by one nucleotide. The chain joins TRBV12-3 or TRBV12-4 to TRBJ2-3; possibly TRBD2 for D (7 bases). Trimming shortened V by 6 bases and J by 6 bases, and 22 bases separated the two germline ends. The CDR3 has 16 residues. CDR3 sequence reads: CASSPLWGGAGDTQYF. The DNA of the CDR3 is TGTGCCAGCAGCCCCCTGTGGGGGGGGGCTGGGGATACGCAGTATTTT.

This chain joins TRBV5-6 and TRBJ1-3, with TRBD1 identical over 12 bases. Looked up from germline, CDR1 is SGHDT and CDR2 is YYEEEE. After removal of 2 bases from V and 4 bases from J, the junction contained 10 bases not matched to a gene. The CDR3 is 18 residues long. DNA for the CDR3: TGTGCCAGCAGCTTTGGGACAGGGGGCCCCCCGTGGGGAAACACCATATATTTT. Its translation is CASSFGTGGPPWGNTIYF.

Many counts were recorded for this clonotype. The chain couples TRBV28 to TRBJ2-1, with a tentative D call TRBD2 (7 bases). Germline loops: CDR1 MDHEN, CDR2 SYDVKM. This CDR3 region has 17 residues. V lost 4 bases and J 6 bases, leaving 22 bases between the germline ends. In nucleotides, the CDR3 is TGTGCCAGCAGTTCCTCCCCTAGGCGGGGGCCGATCAATGAGCAGTTCTTC. The encoded protein is CASSSSPRRGPINEQFF. The full variable domain, rest sourced from reference TRBV28 and TRBJ2-1, is DVKVTQSSRYLVKRTGEKVFLECVQDMDHENMFWYRQDPGLGLRLIYFSYDVKMKEKGDIPEGYSVSREKKERFSLILESASTNQTSMYLCASSSSPRRGPINEQFFGPGTRLTVL.

This clonotype was recorded many times. The chain couples TRBV7-9 to TRBJ2-3; TRBD2 matches 8 bases. This CDR3 has 17 amino acids. Germline V lookup: CDR1 SEHNR, CDR2 FQNEAQ (reference sequence). V dropped 4 bases and J dropped 2; count of bases not matched to a gene: 11. CDR3 sequence (DNA): TGTGCCAGCAGCTCGACACGAGCGGGGGCCTCCACAGATACGCAGTATTTT. Translation: CASSSTRAGASTDTQYF.

The table lists this clonotype with many counts. This chain links TRBV4-1 with TRBJ2-7; TRBD1 matches at 8 bases. In germline, CDR1 is MGHRA, CDR2 YSYEKL. This CDR3 region has 19 residues. The J segment lost 2 bases and the V segment lost 3 bases, leaving 18 bases of the junction unmatched. The CDR3 coding sequence is TGCGCCAGCAGCCAGCGGACAGGGCCCGTAGTCATGGGAACCTACGAGCAGTACGTC. This translates into CASSQRTGPVVMGTYEQYV.

This clonotype was counted at least ten times. The chain uses TRBV11-3 and TRBJ2-2; 9 bases match TRBD2. Trimming at V came to 5 bases and at J to 6 bases, leaving 10 bases not matched to a gene. The CDR3 runs to 16 residues. The germline V gene has CDR1 SGHNT and CDR2 YENEEA. The CDR3 DNA sequence: TGTGCCAGCAGCGCGGAGCGGGGGGCGGATCCCGGGGAGCTGTTTTTT. It translates to CASSAERGADPGELFF.

This clonotype was recorded at least ten times. The rearrangement joins TRBV20-1 to TRBJ2-7, with 7 bases lining up with TRBD2. This CDR3 region has 15 residues. Per germline, CDR1 DFQATT and CDR2 SNEGSKA (reference sequence). Losses at the gene ends were 0 bases for V and 0 bases for J; bases not matched to a gene: 5. The CDR3 protein is CSARDYLADSYEQYF. For the CDR3, the DNA is TGCAGTGCTAGAGATTACCTAGCGGACTCCTACGAGCAGTACTTC.

This clonotype has a count of ten or more. V usage is TRBV7-9 and J usage is TRBJ2-5; D possibly matches TRBD1 or TRBD2 (5 bases each). CDR1 SEHNR and CDR2 FQNEAQ come from the germline V gene (reference sequence). Between the trimmed V and J ends, which lost 5 bases and 2 bases, there was a span of 15 bases. This CDR3 comprises 15 residues. The CDR3 region is CASSITGRSQETQYF. The CDR3 coding sequence is TGTGCCAGCAGCATTACGGGACGCTCACAAGAGACCCAGTACTTC.

This clonotype was observed many times. CDR3 in amino acids: CASSVGAGAANTEAFF. The CDR3 DNA reads TGTGCCAGCAGCGTAGGTGCAGGGGCAGCGAACACTGAAGCTTTCTTT. The V gene is TRBV7-6, the J gene TRBJ1-1, with D possibly TRBD1 on 6 matching bases. The CDR3 is made up of 16 amino acids. Trimming removed 5 bases at V and 1 base at J, with 17 bases between. The germline gives CDR1 SGHVS, CDR2 FNYEAQ.

Ten or more counts support this clonotype. The chain combines TRBV7-2 with TRBJ1-1; D is perhaps TRBD1 (5 bases). CDR1 SGHTA and CDR2 FQGNSA come from the germline V gene. This CDR3 is built from 15 residues. Trimming took 1 base from V and 4 from J, leaving 13 bases between them. The CDR3 here is CASSLGRAGGTEAFF. The CDR3 coding sequence is TGTGCCAGCAGCTTAGGCAGGGCGGGTGGCACTGAAGCTTTCTTT.

This clonotype occurred many times. The chain carries TRBV12-3 or TRBV12-4 and TRBJ2-6, with D unclear. This CDR3 comprises 14 residues. The germline V and J ends were trimmed by 5 bases and 2 bases, with 7 bases remaining between them. The CDR3 bases are TGTGCCAGCAGTCCACGGGCTGGGGCCAACGTCCTGACTTTC. This sequence encodes CASSPRAGANVLTF.

This clonotype showed up just a few times. The V call is TRBV7-6, the J call TRBJ2-7; D might be TRBD1 (5 bases). CDR1 and CDR2 (germline): SGHVS, FNYEAQ. V lost 1 base and J 4 bases, leaving 17 bases between the germline ends. CDR3 length: 16 amino acids. This CDR3 reads CASSLVAGQPGYEQYF. The CDR3 DNA reads as TGTGCCAGCAGCTTAGTGGCAGGGCAGCCTGGATACGAGCAGTACTTC. The full variable domain, in which reference TRBV7-6 and TRBJ2-7 provide the parts outside the CDR3, is GAGVSQSPRYKVTKRGQDVALRCDPISGHVSLYWYRQALGQGPEFLTYFNYEAQQDKSGLPNDRFSAERPEGSISTLTIQRTEQRDSAMYRCASSLVAGQPGYEQYFGPGTRLTVT.

This clonotype was detected a few times. J is TRBJ2-5 and V is TRBV5-4, with TRBD1 matching 8 bases. CDR1 SGHNT and CDR2 YYREEE come from the germline V gene (reference sequence). The CDR3 consists of 14 residues. The V segment lost 2 bases and the J segment 2 bases; nucleotides outside the gene matches: 2. This chain's CDR3 is CASSFRGLQETQYF. The CDR3 DNA sequence: TGTGCCAGCAGCTTCAGGGGGCTACAAGAGACCCAGTACTTC.

This clonotype came up many times. The chain uses TRBV27 and TRBJ2-1; no firm D call. Germline CDR1 reads MNHEY; CDR2 reads SMNVEV (reference sequence). The CDR3 has 14 amino acids. V gave up 3 bases and J gave up 6 bases, with 12 bases separating them. The CDR3 DNA is TGTGCCAGCAGTTTTCTCGGACGTCTCAATGAGCAGTTCTTC. Translated: CASSFLGRLNEQFF.

As DNA, the CDR3 is TGCGCCAGCAGCCATCAGGGGGGGGGCCTCTCCTACGAGCAGTACTTC. It encodes CASSHQGGGLSYEQYF. J is TRBJ2-7 and V is TRBV4-1; the D call may be TRBD1 or TRBD2 (7 bases each). The CDR3 extends over 16 amino acids. Deletions cut 3 bases from V and 0 bases from J, with 15 bases between. CDR1 and CDR2 (germline): MGHRA, YSYEKL.

This clonotype came up many times. This chain connects TRBV4-1 to TRBJ1-1; possible D gene TRBD1, 6 bases. The CDR3 spans 13 residues. Trimming stripped 4 bases from V and 10 bases from J, with 16 bases between. Per germline, CDR1 MGHRA and CDR2 YSYEKL. CDR3 protein: CASSRKQGDGAFF. CDR3 sequence (DNA): TGCGCCAGCAGCCGCAAACAGGGAGATGGAGCTTTCTTT.

This clonotype was recorded many times. J is TRBJ1-4 and V is TRBV12-3 or TRBV12-4, with D uncertain. Between the trimmed V and J ends, which lost 7 bases and 8 bases, there was a span of 11 bases. The CDR3 totals 12 residues. The CDR3 DNA follows: TGTGCCAGCACGCTAGGGTCGGAAAAACTGTTTTTT. It codes for CASTLGSEKLFF.

This clonotype was observed at least ten times. The chain uses TRBV11-1 and TRBJ2-1; D not resolved. This CDR3 comprises 13 residues. Germline values: CDR1 SGHAT, CDR2 FQDESV (reference sequence). The V and J ends lost 5 bases and 8 bases respectively, with 13 bases between them. The CDR3 DNA is TGTGCCAGCAGCCCAAACCCCCAACATGAGCAGTTCTTC. Translated: CASSPNPQHEQFF.